What follows describes a single TCR beta chain. Antigen unknown. The authors reverse transcribed all of the isolated RNA, so sequencing captured expressed TCRB transcripts. Samples of naive, central memory and regulatory T cells yielded a mean of around 3.4 million reads. Sequenced by immunoSEQ multiplex PCR; TCRdb stores in-frame clones only, minus some. In the table there are roughly 180,000 clones, 7.8% of which are singletons. This record belongs to a study of beta chain features in type 1 diabetes. Study results and limitations: Compared with healthy donors, patients appeared to share more similar naive, central memory and regulatory TCRB repertoires. Junctions at VDJ sites from type 1 diabetes patients had fewer insertions and more deletions. Type 1 diabetes patients showed a moderate but significant shortening of TCRB CDR3s in all four CD4+ subsets.

Populations isolated by sorting all had purity greater than 95%. The sample taken for sequencing was central memory CD4+ T cells from blood. This clonotype was sampled from a woman in her 40s with type 1 diabetes.

The CDR3 reads CASRPSGQSSYEQYF. In DNA form, the CDR3 reads TGCGCCAGCAGGCCCTCTGGACAGTCATCCTACGAGCAGTACTTC. The J gene is TRBJ2-7, the V gene TRBV4-1, with D possibly being TRBD1 (6 bases). In germline, CDR1 is MGHRA, CDR2 YSYEKL. The length of the CDR3 is 15 residues. The V and J ends lost 6 bases and 1 base respectively, with 16 bases between them.